These T cell receptor beta chains were read from a single sample in a study of identical twins. TCRdb called the 5' RACE reads again in MiXCR, with one record for every CDR3 protein. The sample yields some 270,000 distinct CDR3 sequences, about 8.3% seen once. This sample was shared with a second study, whose subject was yellow fever vaccine responses in identical twins.

Sequencing was performed on CD8+ T cells sorted from blood. The receptors come from a woman younger than 35 in good health. CDR3s include the opening cysteine and the closing phenylalanine or tryptophan. D genes are given only for firm matches. Not all rows give a size; the values are once, few, many and, for expanded clones, a class.

TRBV7-9,.,TRBJ1-1,many,CASSSPPNTEAFF,TGTGCCAGCAGCTCCCCCCCGAACACTGAAGCTTTCTTT
TRBV7-9,.,TRBJ2-7,many,CASTSSDSYEQYF,TGTGCCAGCACCTCTAGCGATTCCTACGAGCAGTACTTC
TRBV12-3/TRBV12-4,TRBD1,TRBJ1-5,many,CASRPGTGVQPQHF,TGTGCCAGCAGACCCGGGACAGGGGTTCAGCCCCAGCATTTT
TRBV20-1,TRBD2,TRBJ2-2,.,CSARTSGGHTGELFF,TGCAGTGCCCGAACTAGCGGGGGGCACACCGGGGAGCTGTTTTTT
TRBV12-3/TRBV12-4,.,TRBJ1-1,many,CASSLSWENTEAFF,TGTGCCAGCAGTTTATCTTGGGAGAACACTGAAGCTTTCTTT
TRBV20-1,TRBD2,TRBJ2-7,few,CSARNASGGLNPYEQYF,TGCAGTGCTAGAAACGCTAGCGGGGGCCTAAATCCCTACGAGCAGTACTTC
TRBV11-2,.,TRBJ2-4,few,CASSFLNIQYF,TGTGCCAGCAGCTTCCTGAACATTCAGTACTTC
TRBV5-1,.,TRBJ2-7,.,CASSVEQPFSYEQYF,TGCGCCAGCAGCGTAGAACAGCCATTTTCCTACGAGCAGTACTTC
TRBV28,TRBD2,TRBJ2-5,few,CASSLKMFETSGRAPETQYF,TGTGCCAGCAGTTTAAAGATGTTTGAGACTAGCGGGAGGGCCCCAGAGACCCAGTACTTC
TRBV24-1,.,TRBJ2-1,many,CATSDFGRYNEQFF,TGTGCCACCAGTGATTTCGGCAGGTACAATGAGCAGTTCTTC
TRBV4-1,.,TRBJ2-7,.,CASSPDTGPYEQYF,TGCGCCAGCAGCCCGGACACGGGGCCCTACGAGCAGTACTTC
TRBV29-1,.,TRBJ2-3,many,CSGGRGGTSTDTQYF,TGCAGCGGGGGGAGAGGCGGAACTAGCACAGATACGCAGTATTTT
TRBV28,TRBD2,TRBJ2-1,many,CASSLGTSGREGEQFF,TGTGCCAGCAGTTTAGGGACTAGCGGGAGGGAGGGTGAGCAGTTCTTC
TRBV6-1,TRBD2,TRBJ2-1,few,CASSPSPSGKAPYNEQFF,TGTGCCAGCAGTCCCTCCCCTAGCGGGAAAGCCCCCTACAATGAGCAGTTCTTC
TRBV12-3/TRBV12-4,TRBD2,TRBJ2-1,.,CASSLGGGTMNEQFF,TGTGCCAGCAGTTTAGGCGGGGGGACGATGAATGAGCAGTTCTTC
TRBV20-1,.,TRBJ2-1,.,CSARSLDIGNEQFF,TGCAGTGCTAGAAGCTTAGATATTGGCAATGAGCAGTTCTTC
TRBV12-3/TRBV12-4,TRBD1,TRBJ2-1,many,CASRGQGAIEQFF,TGTGCCAGCAGGGGACAGGGGGCTATTGAGCAGTTCTTC
TRBV6-5,.,TRBJ1-1,.,CASSYGSGGTEAFF,TGTGCCAGCAGTTATGGCTCTGGGGGCACTGAAGCTTTCTTT
TRBV9,.,TRBJ2-2,many,CASSVNGELFF,TGTGCCAGCAGCGTAAACGGGGAGCTGTTTTTT
TRBV6-1,TRBD2,TRBJ2-1,few,CASRPSGGELWEQFF,TGTGCCAGCAGACCCAGCGGGGGGGAATTGTGGGAGCAGTTCTTC
TRBV20-1,.,TRBJ1-2,.,CSARDLINYGYTF,TGCAGTGCTAGAGATCTGATTAACTATGGCTACACCTTC
TRBV12-3/TRBV12-4,.,TRBJ2-6,many,CASWDSGANVLTF,TGTGCCAGTTGGGATTCTGGGGCCAACGTCCTGACTTTC
TRBV3-1,.,TRBJ2-7,.,CASTTTGYHEQYF,TGTGCCAGCACCACTACAGGGTACCACGAGCAGTACTTC
TRBV4-3,TRBD2,TRBJ2-2,few,CASSQGLAVRRTGELFF,TGCGCCAGCAGCCAAGGTCTAGCGGTACGAAGGACCGGGGAGCTGTTTTTT
TRBV29-1,.,TRBJ1-1,many,CSAVPQETEAFF,TGCAGCGCCGTCCCACAGGAAACTGAAGCTTTCTTT
TRBV14,TRBD2,TRBJ2-2,.,CASSQGGLAARTGELFF,TGTGCCAGCAGCCAAGGGGGACTAGCGGCTAGAACCGGGGAGCTGTTTTTT
TRBV7-8,.,TRBJ2-2,.,CASSLEAGRTGELFF,TGTGCCAGCAGCTTAGAGGCGGGCCGCACCGGGGAGCTGTTTTTT
TRBV11-1,TRBD1,TRBJ2-7,many,CASSSGQAPSKLTYEQYF,TGTGCCAGCAGCTCGGGACAGGCCCCTTCTAAGTTAACCTACGAGCAGTACTTC
TRBV2,TRBD1,TRBJ2-3,few,CASRETGTRTDTQYF,TGTGCCAGCAGGGAGACAGGGACCCGCACAGATACGCAGTATTTT
TRBV27,TRBD2,TRBJ2-1,.,CASRRGSGAFNEQFF,TGTGCCAGCCGCCGGGGTAGCGGGGCGTTTAATGAGCAGTTCTTC
TRBV14,.,TRBJ2-2,.,CASSQDFPGTPTGELFF,TGTGCCAGCAGCCAAGATTTCCCAGGGACCCCCACCGGGGAGCTGTTTTTT
TRBV2,.,TRBJ2-1,many,CASNRGPREQFF,TGTGCCAGCAATCGGGGGCCCCGTGAGCAGTTCTTC
TRBV28,TRBD1,TRBJ1-1,few,CASSLRDRELHREAFF,TGTGCCAGCAGTTTAAGGGACAGGGAGCTCCACCGCGAAGCTTTCTTT
TRBV6-5,.,TRBJ2-5,few,CASSYSTQGGETQYF,TGTGCCAGCAGTTACTCGACACAGGGCGGTGAGACCCAGTACTTC
TRBV5-6,.,TRBJ2-1,.,CASSFVNGNEQFF,TGTGCCAGCAGCTTTGTAAATGGTAATGAGCAGTTCTTC
TRBV20-1,.,TRBJ2-7,.,CSAGDGYEQYF,TGCAGTGCGGGAGATGGCTACGAGCAGTACTTC
TRBV28,.,TRBJ2-7,.,CASSLYSLSEQYF,TGTGCCAGCAGTTTATACAGCCTTTCGGAGCAGTACTTC
TRBV11-2,TRBD2,TRBJ2-2,few,CASSFSSGENTGELFF,TGTGCCAGCAGCTTTTCTAGCGGGGAGAACACCGGGGAGCTGTTTTTT
TRBV4-2,TRBD2,TRBJ2-3,many,CASSQETSGALRDTQYF,TGTGCCAGCAGCCAAGAGACTAGCGGGGCTCTTCGAGATACGCAGTATTTT
TRBV29-1,.,TRBJ2-2,.,CSVTTVNTGELFF,TGCAGCGTGACGACAGTGAACACCGGGGAGCTGTTTTTT
TRBV6-1,TRBD1,TRBJ2-7,few,CATEGQGETYEQYF,TGTGCCACAGAGGGACAGGGGGAAACCTACGAGCAGTACTTC
TRBV19,.,TRBJ2-2,few,CASSIFGGENRELFF,TGTGCCAGTAGTATCTTTGGGGGCGAGAACCGGGAGCTGTTTTTT
TRBV9,.,TRBJ2-2,.,CASSHTGASNTGELFF,TGTGCCAGCAGCCATACCGGGGCCTCGAACACCGGGGAGCTGTTTTTT
TRBV11-1,.,TRBJ2-7,few,CASSLATPGLQPLHEQYF,TGTGCCAGCAGCTTAGCTACCCCGGGTCTCCAACCTCTCCACGAGCAGTACTTC
TRBV3-1,TRBD2,TRBJ2-3,once,CASSPTSGRARDTQYF,TGTGCCAGCAGCCCGACTAGCGGGAGGGCCAGAGATACGCAGTATTTT
TRBV4-1,.,TRBJ2-7,few,CASSQKYEQYF,TGCGCCAGCAGCCAGAAATACGAGCAGTACTTC
TRBV29-1,.,TRBJ2-1,many,CSVEGNEQFF,TGCAGCGTTGAAGGCAATGAGCAGTTCTTC
TRBV12-3/TRBV12-4,.,TRBJ2-1,.,CASSFTGLEQFF,TGTGCCAGCAGTTTCACCGGACTTGAGCAGTTCTTC
TRBV2,.,TRBJ1-1,.,CAPLQMNTEAFF,TGTGCCCCGCTTCAGATGAACACTGAAGCTTTCTTT
TRBV7-2,.,TRBJ2-7,few,CASRLGVDEQYF,TGTGCCAGCCGGCTAGGGGTGGACGAGCAGTACTTC
TRBV12-3/TRBV12-4,TRBD1,TRBJ1-2,.,CASSLTGGHGYTF,TGTGCCAGCAGTTTAACAGGGGGTCATGGCTACACCTTC
TRBV10-2,.,TRBJ2-3,few,CASSESRLTTDTQYF,TGCGCCAGCAGTGAGTCGAGACTAACCACAGATACGCAGTATTTT
TRBV14,.,TRBJ2-3,.,CASSQDGDLIQSRYF,TGTGCCAGCAGCCAAGACGGGGACCTGATCCAGTCAAGGTATTTT
TRBV5-6,.,TRBJ2-1,.,CASSSPQSRGDEQFF,TGTGCCAGCAGTTCACCCCAGAGTAGGGGTGATGAGCAGTTCTTC
TRBV29-1,TRBD1,TRBJ2-7,few,CSVSQWTGDEQYF,TGCAGCGTTTCTCAGTGGACAGGGGACGAGCAGTACTTC
TRBV12-3/TRBV12-4,.,TRBJ1-1,many,CASSLAPSLDTEAFF,TGTGCCAGCAGTTTAGCCCCTTCGTTAGACACTGAAGCTTTCTTT
TRBV29-1,TRBD1,TRBJ2-7,many,CSVESADRGMPYEQYF,TGCAGCGTTGAATCCGCGGACAGGGGAATGCCCTACGAGCAGTACTTC
TRBV7-8,TRBD1,TRBJ2-7,many,CASSQKTGAYEQYF,TGTGCCAGCAGCCAGAAGACAGGGGCCTACGAGCAGTACTTC